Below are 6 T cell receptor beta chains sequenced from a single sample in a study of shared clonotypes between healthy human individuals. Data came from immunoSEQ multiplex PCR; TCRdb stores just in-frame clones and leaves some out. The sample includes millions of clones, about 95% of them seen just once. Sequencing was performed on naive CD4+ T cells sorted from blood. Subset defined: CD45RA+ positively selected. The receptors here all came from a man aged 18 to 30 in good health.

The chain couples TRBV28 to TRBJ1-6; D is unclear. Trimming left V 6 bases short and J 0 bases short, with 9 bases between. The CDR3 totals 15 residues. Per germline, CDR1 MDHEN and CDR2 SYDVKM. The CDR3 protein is CASRMDGSYNSPLHF. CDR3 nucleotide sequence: TGTGCCAGCAGGATGGATGGCTCCTATAATTCACCCCTCCACTTT.

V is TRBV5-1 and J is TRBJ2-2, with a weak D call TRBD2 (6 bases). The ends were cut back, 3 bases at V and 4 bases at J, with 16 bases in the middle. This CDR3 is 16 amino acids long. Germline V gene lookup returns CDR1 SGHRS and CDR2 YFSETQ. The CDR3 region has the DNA TGCGCCAGCAGCTCGTCCACTGGCGGGGTCACCGGGGAGCTGTTTTTT. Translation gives CASSSSTGGVTGELFF.

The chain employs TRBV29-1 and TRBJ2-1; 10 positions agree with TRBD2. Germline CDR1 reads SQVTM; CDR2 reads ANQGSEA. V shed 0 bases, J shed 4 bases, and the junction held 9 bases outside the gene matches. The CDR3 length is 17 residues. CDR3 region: CSVEDLGVLAGYNEQFF. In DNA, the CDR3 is TGCAGCGTTGAAGATCTAGGAGTACTAGCGGGGTACAATGAGCAGTTCTTC.

The CDR3 nucleotides read TGCGCCAGCAGCTCCGGACAGAATTCACCCCTCCACTTT. Its protein is CASSSGQNSPLHF. The chain links TRBV5-1 to TRBJ1-6, with D possibly TRBD1 on 6 matching bases. Germline CDR1 is SGHRS and CDR2 is YFSETQ. The CDR3 runs 13 residues. Trimming shortened V by 3 bases and J by 7 bases, and 8 bases separated the two germline ends.

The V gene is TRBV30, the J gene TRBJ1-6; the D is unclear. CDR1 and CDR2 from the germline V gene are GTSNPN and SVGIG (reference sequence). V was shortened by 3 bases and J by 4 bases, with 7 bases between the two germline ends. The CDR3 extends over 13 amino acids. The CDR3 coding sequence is TGTGCCTGGAGGTGGGAATATAATTCACCCCTCCACTTT. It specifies CAWRWEYNSPLHF.

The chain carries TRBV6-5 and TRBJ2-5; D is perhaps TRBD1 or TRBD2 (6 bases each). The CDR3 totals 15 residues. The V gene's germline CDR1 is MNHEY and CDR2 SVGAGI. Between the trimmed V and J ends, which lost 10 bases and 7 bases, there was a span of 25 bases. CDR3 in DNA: TGTGCCACCTGGGAAGGGGGTTTAGGACTATCGACCCAGTACTTC. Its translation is CATWEGGLGLSTQYF.